Each of the 5 T cell receptor beta chains below was sequenced from the same sample in a study of post-analysis software for immune sequencing data. Their target antigens are unknown. Prepared TCR beta cDNA libraries contained unique molecular identifiers. TCRdb ran MiXCR on the PCR reads and lists one entry per CDR3 protein. The data hold around 260,000 distinct CDR3 sequences, with 36% observed a single time. Study findings and constraints: Controls showed lower frequencies than patients for a handful of TRBV segments, and TRBV5-6, TRBV5-1 and TRBV20-1 were among these.

Sequenced material: blood. The receptors come from a girl between 5 and 17 years old with multiple sclerosis.

This chain joins TRBV10-3 and TRBJ2-7, with D possibly matching TRBD1 (5 bases). CDR3 length: 15 amino acids. Trimming left V 3 bases short and J 4 bases short, with 16 bases between. Germline V lookup: CDR1 ENHRY, CDR2 SYGVKD. The CDR3 is CAISENNRKRYEQYF. DNA for the CDR3: TGTGCCATCAGTGAAAATAACAGGAAGAGGTACGAGCAGTACTTC.

This clonotype has more than one count but fewer than ten. The chain combines TRBV20-1 with TRBJ1-1; a possible D gene is TRBD1 (5 bases). This CDR3 contains 14 residues. CDR1 and CDR2 from the germline V gene are DFQATT and SNEGSKA (reference sequence). Deletions cut 1 base from V and 1 base from J, with 10 bases between. The CDR3 bases are TGCAGTGCTAGAGGTCAGAGGGGGAACACTGAAGCTTTCTTT. It translates to CSARGQRGNTEAFF.

This chain uses TRBV6-5 with TRBJ2-5; D uncertain. The CDR3 contains 13 residues. V lost 2 bases and J 5 bases, leaving 9 bases between the germline ends. Germline CDR1 is MNHEY and CDR2 is SVGAGI. CDR3 nucleotide sequence: TGTGCCAGCAGTTACCCGGGTAGGGAGACCCAGTACTTC. Translating gives CASSYPGRETQYF.

There are many counts of this clonotype. The V gene is TRBV11-2, the J gene TRBJ1-6; 7 bases are shared with TRBD1. The CDR3 length is 17 residues. V lost 4 bases, J lost 12 bases, and 18 bases stayed unmatched. In germline, CDR1 is SGHAT, CDR2 FQNNGV. In nucleotides, the CDR3 is TGTGCCAGCAGCTCCCTGCGCGGGGACAGAGATCGAGAACCCCTCCACTTT. This translates into CASSSLRGDRDREPLHF.

Turning to this clonotype: A single base separates this from a much larger clone, so it may be a read error. The V gene is TRBV4-2, the J gene TRBJ2-2, with 7 bases that match TRBD2. Germline V gene sequence: CDR1 LGHNA, CDR2 YNFKEQ. The CDR3 spans 16 residues. The V gene end was trimmed by 1 base and the J gene end by 0 bases; junction bases not matched to a gene: 2. CDR3 nucleotide sequence: TGTGCCAGCAGCCAAGTGGGGGGGGCGAACACCGGGGAGCTGTTTTTT. It is translated as CASSQVGGANTGELFF.